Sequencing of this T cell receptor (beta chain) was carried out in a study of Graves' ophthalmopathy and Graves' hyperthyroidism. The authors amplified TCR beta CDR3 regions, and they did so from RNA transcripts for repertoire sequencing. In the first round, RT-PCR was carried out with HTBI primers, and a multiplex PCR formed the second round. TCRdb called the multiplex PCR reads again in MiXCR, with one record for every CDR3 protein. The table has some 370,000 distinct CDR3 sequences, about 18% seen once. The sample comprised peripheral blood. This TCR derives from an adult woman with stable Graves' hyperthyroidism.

The CDR3 DNA sequence: TGTGCCAGCAGTCAGGGTCAATATGGCTACACCTTC. Translated, it gives CASSQGQYGYTF. J is TRBJ1-2 and V is TRBV6-1, with a possible D match to TRBD1 (5 bases). This CDR3 comprises 12 residues. The ends were cut back, 5 bases at V and 5 bases at J, with 9 bases in the middle. CDR1 and CDR2 (germline): MNHNS, SASEGT.